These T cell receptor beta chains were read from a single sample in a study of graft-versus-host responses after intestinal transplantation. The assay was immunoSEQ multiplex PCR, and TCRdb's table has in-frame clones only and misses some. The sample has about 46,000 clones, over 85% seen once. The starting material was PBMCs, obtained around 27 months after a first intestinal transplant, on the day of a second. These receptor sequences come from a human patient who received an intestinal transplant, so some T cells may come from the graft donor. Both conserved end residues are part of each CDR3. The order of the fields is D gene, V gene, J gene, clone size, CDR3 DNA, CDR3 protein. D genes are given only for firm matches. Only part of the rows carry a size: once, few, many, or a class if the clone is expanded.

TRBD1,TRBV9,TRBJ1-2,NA,TGTGCCAGCAGCGTTGGAGGACAGGGTGGCTACACCTTC,CASSVGGQGGYTF
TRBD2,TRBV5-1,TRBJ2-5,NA,TGCGCCAGCAGCGCGGGACTAGCGGGACCAATGGGGACCCAGTACTTC,CASSAGLAGPMGTQYF
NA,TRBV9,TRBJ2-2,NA,TGTGCCAGCAGCGTACTTAGCGGAGGGACCGGGGAGCTGTTTTTT,CASSVLSGGTGELFF
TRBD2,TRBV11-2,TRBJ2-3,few,TGTGCCAGCAGCTTCCGGGACTACCTCACAGATACGCAGTATTTT,CASSFRDYLTDTQYF
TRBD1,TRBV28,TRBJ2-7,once,TGTGCCAGCAGCGGGACAGCCAATACCTACGAGCAGTACTTC,CASSGTANTYEQYF
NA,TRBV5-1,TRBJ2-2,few,TGCGCCAGCAGCCCCTGGGGGGTCGGGCCGGTAGTGTCGGAGGTCGGCGGGGAGCTGTTTTTT,CASSPWGVGPVVSEVGGELFF
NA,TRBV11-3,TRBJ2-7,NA,TGTGCCAGCAGCTTAGGCGCTCCCGCCGTGATCTACGAGCAGTACTTC,CASSLGAPAVIYEQYF
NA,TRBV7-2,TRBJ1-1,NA,TGTGCCAGCAGCTTTGGACTAGGGGTAGCTTTCTTT,CASSFGLGVAFF
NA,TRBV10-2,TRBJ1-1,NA,TGCGCCAGCAGTGAGAAGAGCCCCCAGAACACTGAAGCTTTCTTT,CASSEKSPQNTEAFF
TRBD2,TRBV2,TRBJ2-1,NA,TGTGCCAGATTCCCGGGACTAGCAGGGGATGAGCAGTTCTTC,CARFPGLAGDEQFF
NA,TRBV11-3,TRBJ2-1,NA,TGTGCCAGCAGCTTAGAGGGGTTGGGGCAGGACGCCTACAATGAGCAGTTCTTC,CASSLEGLGQDAYNEQFF
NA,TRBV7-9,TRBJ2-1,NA,TGTGCCAGCAGCTTAGTTGGTGGGAATGAGCAGTTCTTC,CASSLVGGNEQFF
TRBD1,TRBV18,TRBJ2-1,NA,TGTGCCAGCTCACTTCCGTATTTCGACAGGGAAGGCAATGAGCAGTTCTTC,CASSLPYFDREGNEQFF
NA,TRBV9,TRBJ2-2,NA,TGTGCCAGCAGCGGACAGATCCCGAACACCGGGGAGCTGTTTTTT,CASSGQIPNTGELFF
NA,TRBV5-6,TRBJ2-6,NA,TGTGCCAGCAGCCCCGGTAGGGTCAGTTCCCTCTCTGGGGCCAACGTCCTGACTTTC,CASSPGRVSSLSGANVLTF
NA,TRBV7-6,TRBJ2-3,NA,TGTGCCAGCAGCTTAGAACAGGGACTAGATACGCAGTATTTT,CASSLEQGLDTQYF
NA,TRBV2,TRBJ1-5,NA,TGTGCCAGCAGTGAACAGGGGCCCCAGGCCCTCTATAGCAATCAGCCCCAGCATTTT,CASSEQGPQALYSNQPQHF
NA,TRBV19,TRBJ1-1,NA,TGTGCCAGTAGTATCATAGCATTCGGGACTACGACTGAAGCTTTCTTT,CASSIIAFGTTTEAFF
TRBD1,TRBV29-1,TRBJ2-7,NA,TGCAGCGTTGGGGACAGGGGGATCTACGAGCAGTACTTC,CSVGDRGIYEQYF
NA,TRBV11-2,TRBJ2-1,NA,TGTGCCAGCAGCTTAGTTTTACGGTACAATGAGCAGTTCTTC,CASSLVLRYNEQFF
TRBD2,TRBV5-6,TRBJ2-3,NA,TGTGCCAGCAGCTTTGGGACTAGCGGGAGGGGAGATACGCAGTATTTT,CASSFGTSGRGDTQYF
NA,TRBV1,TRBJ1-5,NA,TGCACCAGCAGCCTCCTGGGGGTGATCCTCAATCAGCCCCAGCATTTT,CTSSLLGVILNQPQHF
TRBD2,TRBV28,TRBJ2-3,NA,TGTGCCAGCAGTTTATCAGGACTAGCGGGAGGAACAGATACGCAGTATTTT,CASSLSGLAGGTDTQYF
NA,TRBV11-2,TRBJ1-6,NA,TGTGCCAGCGGGAATTCACCCCTCCACTTT,CASGNSPLHF
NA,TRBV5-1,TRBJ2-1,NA,TGCGCCAGCAGCTTGCAACCTGGGACGTACAATGAGCAGTTCTTC,CASSLQPGTYNEQFF
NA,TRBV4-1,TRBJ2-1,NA,TGCGCCAGCAGCCAAGCAGGGTCCGCGCGCGATGAGCAGTTCTTC,CASSQAGSARDEQFF
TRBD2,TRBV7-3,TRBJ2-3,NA,TGTGCCAGCAGCTTAATGATGACTAGCGGGAGTCAGCATACGCAGTATTTT,CASSLMMTSGSQHTQYF
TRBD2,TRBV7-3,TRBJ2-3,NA,TGTGCCAGCAGCTCGAGACTAGCGAGCACAGATACGCAGTATTTT,CASSSRLASTDTQYF
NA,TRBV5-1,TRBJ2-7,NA,TGCGCCAGCAGCGACGGGCCATACGAGCAGTACTTC,CASSDGPYEQYF
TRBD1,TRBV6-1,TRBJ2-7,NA,TGTGCCAGCAGGTGGGGACAGGGTCGTTACGAGCAGTACTTC,CASRWGQGRYEQYF
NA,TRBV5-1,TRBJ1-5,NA,TGCGCCAGCAGCTTGCAGGGTTTTAGCAATCAGCCCCAGCATTTT,CASSLQGFSNQPQHF
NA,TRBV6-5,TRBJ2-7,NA,TGTGCCAGCAGTTACTCGAAGGGGTACGAGCAGTACTTC,CASSYSKGYEQYF
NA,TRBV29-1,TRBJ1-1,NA,TGCAGCGGGAACCGGGACAACTCACTGAACACTGAAGCTTTCTTT,CSGNRDNSLNTEAFF
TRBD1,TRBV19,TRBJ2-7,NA,TGTGCCACTTTGGGACAGGACTTAGAACAGTACTTC,CATLGQDLEQYF
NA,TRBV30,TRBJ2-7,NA,TGTTCCCTAAACGAGCAGTACTTC,CSLNEQYF
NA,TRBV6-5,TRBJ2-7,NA,NA,CASKNGFSTSDEQYF
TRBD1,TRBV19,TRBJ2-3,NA,TGTGCCAGTACCCGTGGGGGACAGTTCACAGATACGCAGTATTTT,CASTRGGQFTDTQYF
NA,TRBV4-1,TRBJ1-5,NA,TGCGCCAGCAGCCAAGATGACCCAGGGGTGGGCAATCAGCCCCAGCATTTT,CASSQDDPGVGNQPQHF
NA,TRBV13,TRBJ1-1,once,TGTGCCAGCAGCTTGGTGGATATCCCATCTGAAGCTTTCTTT,CASSLVDIPSEAFF
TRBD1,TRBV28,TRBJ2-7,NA,TGTGCCAGCCTTTCAGGGGGCACCTCATACGAGCAGTACTTC,CASLSGGTSYEQYF
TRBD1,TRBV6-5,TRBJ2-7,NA,TGTGCCAGCAGTTACTCGAGGGGGCAGGGGAGCTACGAGCAGTACTTC,CASSYSRGQGSYEQYF
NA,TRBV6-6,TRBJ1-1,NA,TGTGCCAGCAGCACCCTCAGGGGCGTGGCTGAAGCTTTCTTT,CASSTLRGVAEAFF
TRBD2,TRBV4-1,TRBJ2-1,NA,TGCGCCAGCAGCCAAGATGGGAAGGGACTAGGCTACAATGAGCAGTTCTTC,CASSQDGKGLGYNEQFF
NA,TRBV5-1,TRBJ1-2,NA,TGCGCCAGCAGCTTGGCCTTTGGAGCGGGACCGGGGAACTATGGCTACACCTTC,CASSLAFGAGPGNYGYTF
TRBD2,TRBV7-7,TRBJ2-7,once,TGTGCTAGCAGCTTACGGGGGGATATGGAGCAGTACTTC,CASSLRGDMEQYF
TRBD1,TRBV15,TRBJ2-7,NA,TGTGCCACCAGCAGAGGGACAGGGCGAAGCTCCTACGAGCAGTACTTC,CATSRGTGRSSYEQYF
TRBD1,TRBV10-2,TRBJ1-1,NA,TGCGCCAGCAATCTTTCCGGGACAGGCCGTGAAGCTTTCTTT,CASNLSGTGREAFF
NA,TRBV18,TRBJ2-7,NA,TGTGCCAGCTCACCACCGGCAGTGCCCTACGAGCAGTACTTC,CASSPPAVPYEQYF
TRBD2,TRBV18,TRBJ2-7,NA,TGTGCCAGCTCACCCCTAGGGACTAGCGGGAGGAAACTGAACGAGCAGTACTTC,CASSPLGTSGRKLNEQYF
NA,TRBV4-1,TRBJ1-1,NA,TGCGCCAGCAGCCAACCTTACCTCCGGGACCGGAGAGCTTTCTTT,CASSQPYLRDRRAFF
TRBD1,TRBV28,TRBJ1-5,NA,TGTGCCAGCAGTTTGAGGGGGCGATCCAATCAGCCCCAGCATTTT,CASSLRGRSNQPQHF
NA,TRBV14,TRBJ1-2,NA,TGTGCCAGCAGCCCTTCGGCCAGTTTTTTATTCGGCTACACCTTC,CASSPSASFLFGYTF
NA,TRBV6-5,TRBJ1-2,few,TGTGCCAGCAGTTACTCGTATCAGCCTGGCTATGGCTACACCTTC,CASSYSYQPGYGYTF
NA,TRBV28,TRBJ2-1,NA,TGTGCCAGCACCAGCCTAAGTGAGCAGTTCTTC,CASTSLSEQFF
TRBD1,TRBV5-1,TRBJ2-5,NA,TGCGCCAGCAGCCCGGGGACAGGCCAAGAGACCCAGTACTTC,CASSPGTGQETQYF